This T cell receptor (beta chain) was captured by sequencing in a study of T cells in narcolepsy. General study points: Same-patient CSF and blood CD4+ T cell clonotypes included HCRT-specific and TRIB2-specific autoreactive ones. No autoreactive T cell clone sequences appeared in some memory CD4+ repertoires.

The CDR3 extends over 13 amino acids. In germline, CDR1 is SQVTM, CDR2 ANQGSEA. V shed 5 bases and J shed 8 bases, with 13 bases lying between them. As concerns this clone: Its antigen remains unknown.

Profiled with immunoSEQ multiplex PCR; TCRdb holds only in-frame clones, not every one. Seen here are some 30,000 clones, approximately 80% observed once, and the top ten hold 1% to 1.2%. The receptor comes from a human donor in good health. V is TRBV29-1 and J is TRBJ1-6, with D uncertain. Specimen: memory (CD45RA-) CD4+ T cells from blood. DNA of the CDR3: TGCAGCGTTCAGAGGACCTCGGATTCACCCCTCCACTTT. Its protein product is CSVQRTSDSPLHF.